Included here is one TCR beta chain sequence, with context. Its antigen remains unknown. The CDR3 contains 12 residues. V was cut by 3 bases and J by 1 base, with 7 bases left in between. From germline, CDR1 is GTSNPN and CDR2 SVGIG (reference sequence). The sample comes from a study of OX40 agonist ivuxolimab in advanced cancers. Study at large: Intravenous ivuxolimab was administered to patients every 2 weeks at 0.01 to 10 mg/kg. Overall study results and limits: CD8+ T cells were the subset that, on average, had more expanded clones than CD4+.

TCRdb's copy holds only in-frame clones and misses some; the assay was immunoSEQ multiplex PCR. The table has around 63,000 clones, over 75% seen once. The sequence came from an adult with an advanced solid tumor such as melanoma, head and neck, liver or kidney cancer. V is TRBV30 and J is TRBJ2-7; D may be TRBD2 (5 bases). The input for sequencing was CD4+ or CD8+ T cells sorted from blood, taken in a trial of the OX40 agonist ivuxolimab. The CDR3 loop reads CAWRAGSYEQYF. The DNA of the CDR3 is TGTGCCTGGAGGGCGGGTTCCTACGAGCAGTACTTC.